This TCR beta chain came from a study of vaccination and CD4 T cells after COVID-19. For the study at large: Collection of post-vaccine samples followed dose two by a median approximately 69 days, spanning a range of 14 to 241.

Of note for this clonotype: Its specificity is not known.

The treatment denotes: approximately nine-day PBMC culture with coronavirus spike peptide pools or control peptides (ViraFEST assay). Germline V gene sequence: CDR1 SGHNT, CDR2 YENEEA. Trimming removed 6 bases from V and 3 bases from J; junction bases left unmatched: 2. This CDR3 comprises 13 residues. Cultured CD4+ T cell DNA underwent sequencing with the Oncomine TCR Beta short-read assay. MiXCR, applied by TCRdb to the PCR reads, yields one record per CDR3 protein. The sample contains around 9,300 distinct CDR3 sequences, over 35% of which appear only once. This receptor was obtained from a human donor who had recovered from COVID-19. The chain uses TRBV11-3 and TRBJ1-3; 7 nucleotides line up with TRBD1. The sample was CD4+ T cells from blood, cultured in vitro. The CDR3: CASRRQGGNTIYF. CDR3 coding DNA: TGTGCCAGCAGAAGACAGGGTGGAAACACCATATATTTT.